These T cell receptor beta chains were read from a single sample in a study of blood T cell repertoires in COVID-19. Assay used: immunoSEQ multiplex PCR; TCRdb lists only in-frame clones, some missing. The sample consists of roughly 8,600 clones, around 84% of them appearing once. The sample comprised peripheral blood. The receptors were gathered from a human donor with active COVID-19. The donor label of this sample is uncertain. Both conserved end residues are part of each CDR3. A D gene is named only where the DNA matches it firmly. Clone size is stated in some rows and not others, as once, few, many or a class when expanded.

D gene,CDR3 length,V gene,J gene,clone size,CDR3 DNA,CDR3 protein
.,12,TRBV4-3,TRBJ2-1,.,TGCGCCAGCAGCAATCTATACGGTGAGCAGTTCTTC,CASSNLYGEQFF
.,13,TRBV2,TRBJ1-2,.,TGTGCCAGCCGCGGTCCAACGAGGAATGGCTACACCTTC,CASRGPTRNGYTF
.,14,TRBV7-8,TRBJ1-1,.,TGTGCCAGCAGGGTTGAAGGAGCGAACACTGAAGCTTTCTTT,CASRVEGANTEAFF
.,14,TRBV7-9,TRBJ2-7,few,TGTGCCAGCAGCTTAGCTTCTAGATCCTACGAGCAGTACTTC,CASSLASRSYEQYF
TRBD1,13,TRBV3-1/TRBV3-2,TRBJ1-2,once,TGTGCCAGCAGCCAGACAGGGGACTATGGCTACACCTTC,CASSQTGDYGYTF
.,14,TRBV7-3,TRBJ2-3,.,TGTGCCAGCACCTATCCAGGTAGCACAGATACGCAGTATTTT,CASTYPGSTDTQYF
.,15,TRBV7-9,TRBJ2-6,.,TGTGCCAGCAGCCTGCTAGCGTCTGGGGCCAACGTCCTGACTTTC,CASSLLASGANVLTF
.,11,TRBV29-1,TRBJ1-4,once,TGCAGCGTTCAGGGGAACGAAAAACTGTTTTTT,CSVQGNEKLFF
.,16,TRBV11-3,TRBJ2-7,.,TGTGCCAGCAGCTTAGAGGGCGGGACTGCTCGGTACGAGCAGTACTTC,CASSLEGGTARYEQYF
.,13,TRBV19,TRBJ1-1,.,TGTGCCAGTAGTATTACAGGGCGAACTGAAGCTTTCTTT,CASSITGRTEAFF
TRBD2,15,TRBV24-1,TRBJ2-1,.,TGTGCCACCAGTGCAAGGCGGGAGGGAATGAATGAGCAGTTCTTC,CATSARREGMNEQFF
.,14,TRBV6-5,TRBJ1-1,.,TGTGCCAGCAGCCTACTCGGCCTACGGGCTGAAGCTTTCTTT,CASSLLGLRAEAFF
.,13,TRBV19,TRBJ2-7,.,TGTGCCAGTAACCCTGGGGGGGCCGGCGAGCAGTACTTC,CASNPGGAGEQYF
.,13,TRBV9,TRBJ2-1,.,TGTGCCAGCAGCTCCCACGGGGTCAATGAGCAGTTCTTC,CASSSHGVNEQFF
TRBD2,16,TRBV11-3,TRBJ2-2,once,TGTGCCAGCAGCTTATTTAGCGGGAGTGGGAACGGGGAGCTGTTTTTT,CASSLFSGSGNGELFF
.,20,TRBV4-3,TRBJ2-1,few,TGCGCCAGCAGCCAAGAAATGAAATCCGGGACCGGGAGCTCCTACAATGAGCAGTTCTTC,CASSQEMKSGTGSSYNEQFF
.,13,TRBV18,TRBJ1-1,.,TGTGCCAGCTCAGCACAGCTGAACACTGAAGCTTTCTTT,CASSAQLNTEAFF
.,15,TRBV4-2,TRBJ2-5,.,TGTGCCAGCAGCCAAGACAGACTGCTTGGTAAGACCCAGTACTTC,CASSQDRLLGKTQYF
.,15,TRBV3-1/TRBV3-2,TRBJ1-4,.,TGTGCCAGCAGCCCATCCGGGAGGATTAATGAAAAACTGTTTTTT,CASSPSGRINEKLFF
.,15,TRBV7-6,TRBJ2-5,.,TGTGCCAGCAGCTCCCCGACGGGAATGATTGAGACCCAGTACTTC,CASSSPTGMIETQYF
TRBD1,15,TRBV7-2,TRBJ2-4,.,TGTGCCAGCAGCTTACTCGCAGGGGGTCCCGACATTCAGTACTTC,CASSLLAGGPDIQYF
.,15,TRBV28,TRBJ1-2,.,TGTGCCAGCAGTTTACTGGGGCTCAAGGTTGATGGCTACACCTTC,CASSLLGLKVDGYTF
.,13,TRBV6-5,TRBJ1-1,.,TGTGCCAGCAAGGAGCGCATGAACACTGAAGCTTTCTTT,CASKERMNTEAFF
TRBD2,16,TRBV9,TRBJ2-1,.,TGTGCCAGCAGCGTAGGGTGGCGGGAGGCCTACAATGAGCAGTTCTTC,CASSVGWREAYNEQFF
.,13,TRBV2,TRBJ1-2,.,TGTGCCAGCAGTGAGGGCCAATTCTATGGCTACACCTTC,CASSEGQFYGYTF
.,13,TRBV7-9,TRBJ1-6,.,TGTGGCAGCGGGACACCGAATAATTCACCCCTCCACTTT,CGSGTPNNSPLHF
TRBD2,17,TRBV5-1,TRBJ2-1,.,TGCGCCAGCAGCTTTCGAACGGGACTAGCGGAGTACAATGAGCAGTTCTTC,CASSFRTGLAEYNEQFF
.,16,TRBV7-9,TRBJ1-3,.,TGTGCCAGCAGCTTGGGAGTGGGATCGTCTGGAAACACCATATATTTT,CASSLGVGSSGNTIYF
TRBD1,17,TRBV23-1,TRBJ1-1,.,TGCGCCAGCAGTTCGAACAGGGGCCCCTCAATGGTCTCTGAAGCTTTCTTT,CASSSNRGPSMVSEAFF
.,13,TRBV14,TRBJ2-7,few,TGTGCCAGCAGCCATGGACAGTTCTACGAGCAGTACTTC,CASSHGQFYEQYF
TRBD2,21,TRBV4-3,TRBJ2-2,.,TGCGCCAGCAGCCAAAACCGGAGGGTGGCTAGCGGGAAGGGGAGCACCGGGGAGCTGTTTTTT,CASSQNRRVASGKGSTGELFF
.,13,TRBV21-1,TRBJ2-7,.,TGTGCCAGCTTTGCAACCTCGGTCCACGAGCAGTACTTC,CASFATSVHEQYF
.,15,TRBV11-3,TRBJ2-3,.,TGTGCCAGCAGCTCCCGAGCAAGAAGCACAGATACGCAGTATTTT,CASSSRARSTDTQYF
TRBD2,16,TRBV3-1/TRBV3-2,TRBJ2-2,.,TGTGCCAGCAGCCCCCCGGGAGGGGTGGTTACCGGGGAGCTGTTTTTT,CASSPPGGVVTGELFF